Presented here are 11 T cell receptor beta chains from one specimen sequenced in a study of blood T cells in healthy people across ages. Then a second PCR, running roughly 7 to 11 cycles, was carried out with a sample-barcoded 5' primer and a J-beta primer mix. TCRdb passed the 5' RACE reads through MiXCR, listing each CDR3 protein once. The sample has 660,000 or so distinct CDR3 sequences; roughly three fifths are singletons. Sequenced input: blood. All receptors come from a man aged 55-75 years in good health.

J is TRBJ2-5 and V is TRBV5-1; perhaps TRBD2 as D (7 bases). Germline CDR1 reads SGHRS; CDR2 reads YFSETQ. V gave up 3 bases and J gave up 11 bases, with 17 bases separating them. The CDR3 has 13 residues. CDR3 DNA sequence: TGCGCCAGCAGCTCGGGGGGCCACAATGAGCAGTACTTC. This sequence encodes CASSSGGHNEQYF.

The chain combines TRBV5-4 with TRBJ2-1; TRBD1 might be the D (7 bases). CDR1 and CDR2 (germline): SGHNT, YYREEE (reference sequence). V dropped 5 bases and J dropped 10 bases, with 25 bases sitting between them. The CDR3 has 16 amino acids. CDR3 sequence: CASRRGGTQLQGEQFF. CDR3 DNA sequence: TGTGCCAGCAGGCGTGGGGGGACACAGCTACAGGGGGAGCAGTTCTTC.

This clonotype was seen just once. The chain employs TRBV2 and TRBJ2-7, with a weak D call TRBD1 (5 bases). The germline V gene has CDR1 SNHLY and CDR2 FYNNEI. With 4 bases removed from V and 6 bases from J, the gap between germline ends came to 13 bases. This CDR3 is 13 amino acids long. As DNA, the CDR3 is TGTGCCAGCAGTGGTGCCAGGGTGGGCGAGCAGTACTTC. The encoded protein is CASSGARVGEQYF.

This clonotype came up many times. J is TRBJ1-2 and V is TRBV20-1; 8 positions agree with TRBD1. J gave up 8 bases and V 6 bases, and 8 bases lay outside the gene matches. The CDR3 is 12 amino acids. Germline CDR1 DFQATT, CDR2 SNEGSKA (reference sequence). CDR3 nucleotide sequence: TGCAGTGCCAGGACAGGGCTGGAGGGCTACACCTTC. Translated, it gives CSARTGLEGYTF.

This clonotype was observed a handful of times. The chain carries TRBV28 and TRBJ1-2, with 10 bases matching TRBD1. CDR1 MDHEN and CDR2 SYDVKM come from the germline V gene. The CDR3 runs to 13 residues. V dropped 4 bases and J dropped 8; count of bases not matched to a gene: 4. The CDR3 nucleotides are TGTGCCAGCAGTTACGGGACAGGGGACGGCTACACCTTC. As protein: CASSYGTGDGYTF.

The chain combines TRBV9 with TRBJ1-1; unclear D gene. The germline V gene has CDR1 SGDLS and CDR2 YYNGEE. The CDR3 spans 14 residues. The germline V and J ends were trimmed by 0 bases and 0 bases, with 6 bases remaining between them. This CDR3 is CASSVGPMNTEAFF. The CDR3, as DNA: TGTGCCAGCAGCGTAGGACCTATGAACACTGAAGCTTTCTTT. The complete variable domain, with remaining parts taken from reference TRBV9 and TRBJ1-1, reads DSGVTQTPKHLITATGQRVTLRCSPRSGDLSVYWYQQSLDQGLQFLIQYYNGEERAKGNILERFSAQQFPDLHSELNLSSLELGDSALYFCASSVGPMNTEAFFGQGTRLTVV.

The table lists this clonotype with a few counts. V and J are TRBV6-2 or TRBV6-3 and TRBJ1-2; 7 bases match TRBD1. This CDR3 contains 11 residues. V dropped 11 bases and J dropped 5; count of bases not matched to a gene: 5. Germline V gene data show CDR1 as MNHEY and CDR2 as SVGEGT. The CDR3 sequence is CAGSTGYGYTF. CDR3 nucleotide sequence: TGTGCCGGATCGACAGGGTATGGCTACACCTTC.

The V call is TRBV11-1, the J call TRBJ2-3; D gene ambiguous. Germline-derived CDR1 and CDR2 are SGHAT and FQDESV (reference sequence). This CDR3 is 12 amino acids long. V was shortened by 3 bases and J by 6 bases, with 7 bases between the two germline ends. In DNA form, the CDR3 reads TGTGCCAGCAGCTTCTTTTCTGATACGCAGTATTTT. Translating gives CASSFFSDTQYF.

The chain recombines TRBV20-1 with TRBJ1-5, with TRBD1 identical over 7 bases. CDR3 length: 15 amino acids. Germline V gene data show CDR1 as DFQATT and CDR2 as SNEGSKA (reference sequence). Trimming at V came to 5 bases and at J to 0 bases, leaving 7 bases not matched to a gene. The CDR3 DNA reads TGCAGTGCTCTGGGACAGCATTATAGCAATCAGCCCCAGCATTTT. This translates into CSALGQHYSNQPQHF.

The rearrangement links TRBV7-2 to TRBJ1-6; tentative D call: TRBD1 (5 bases). The CDR3 covers 16 residues. Germline CDR1 reads SGHTA; CDR2 reads FQGNSA. Trimming removed 4 bases from V and 4 bases from J, with 14 bases in between. Written as DNA, the CDR3 is TGTGCCAGCAGCTCAAGCGACAGTCTATATAATTCACCCCTCCACTTT. It codes for CASSSSDSLYNSPLHF.

The chain carries TRBV10-2 and TRBJ2-1, with D uncertain. The V gene lost 1 base and the J gene lost 6 bases, with 7 bases spanning the gap. Germline lookup yields CDR1 WSHSY and CDR2 SAAADI. This CDR3 spans 13 amino acids. The CDR3 nucleotides read TGCGCCAGCAGTGAGTTTGTCCTCAATGAGCAGTTCTTC. This gives the protein CASSEFVLNEQFF.